This is a list of T cell receptor beta chains from one sample in a study of control samples from healthy donors and cancer patients. Repertoires were generated with immunoSEQ multiplex PCR, while TCRdb's copy carries only in-frame clones and drops some. The sample contains around 200,000 clones, roughly 94% of which appear only once. What was sequenced was blood. These receptor sequences come from a man aged 45-65 years in good health. Each CDR3 is given with its conserved first and last residue. Fields, in order: CDR3 DNA, CDR3 protein, clone size, J gene, CDR3 length, V gene, D gene. A D gene is named only where the DNA matches it firmly. Clone size is stated in some rows and not others, as once, few, many or a class when expanded.

TGTGCCAGCGGTCTAATACCGGGACAGACTAGCACAGATACGCAGTATTTT CASGLIPGQTSTDTQYF . TRBJ2-3 17 TRBV27 TRBD1
TGTGCCAGCAGTTTACCCCAGCAGGGCCAGACTGAAGCTTTCTTT CASSLPQQGQTEAFF . TRBJ1-1 15 TRBV28 .
TGTGCCAGTAGTATAGGGGTCGGGGCAGGCATAGAGCCCCAGCATTTT CASSIGVGAGIEPQHF . TRBJ1-5 16 TRBV19 .
TGCGCCAGCAGCCAAGATCGGGTACAGGGGGATTCACCCCTCCACTTT CASSQDRVQGDSPLHF once TRBJ1-6 16 TRBV4-3 TRBD1
TGTGCCAGCAGTTTCGGGGGGGTGCGCACTGAAGCTTTCTTT CASSFGGVRTEAFF . TRBJ1-1 14 TRBV28 .
TGCGCCAGCAGTGATTCGCCCCAGCAAGAGACCCAGTACTTC CASSDSPQQETQYF . TRBJ2-5 14 TRBV10-1 .
TGTGCCAGTAGTACCCCTGAGAAGAACACTGAAGCTTTCTTT CASSTPEKNTEAFF . TRBJ1-1 14 TRBV19 .
TGTGCCAGCAGTGACTTCCACGAGCAGTACTTC CASSDFHEQYF . TRBJ2-7 11 TRBV7-9 .
TGTGCCAGCAGCTCTAGCGGGGCCGGCACAGATACGCAGTATTTT CASSSSGAGTDTQYF . TRBJ2-3 15 TRBV2 TRBD2
TGTGCCAGCAGCCAAAATAACTATGGCTACACCTTC CASSQNNYGYTF . TRBJ1-2 12 TRBV7-9 .
TGTGCCAGCAGCCAACCGAAAGGGGGCGGCGAGACCCAGTACTTC CASSQPKGGGETQYF . TRBJ2-5 15 TRBV7-2 TRBD1
TGTGCCAGCAGCCTAAAGACAGGGAGGGTTGAAAAACTGTTTTTT CASSLKTGRVEKLFF . TRBJ1-4 15 TRBV3-1/TRBV3-2 TRBD1
TGTGCCAGCAGCCCCCCGGGCCTAGCGGGGGGCACAGATACGCAGTATTTT CASSPPGLAGGTDTQYF . TRBJ2-3 17 TRBV13 TRBD2
TGTGCCAGCAGCTTAGTAGAAAATCAGCCCCAGCATTTT CASSLVENQPQHF . TRBJ1-5 13 TRBV7-9 .
TGTGCCTGCATAGACAGGGTGAACACTGAAGCTTTCTTT CACIDRVNTEAFF . TRBJ1-1 13 TRBV30 TRBD1
TGTGCCAGCTCACCAAGCCTAGTTGGGGATACGCAGTATTTT CASSPSLVGDTQYF . TRBJ2-3 14 TRBV18 .
TGCGCCAGCAGCCTGGACAGGATTCTCACCTTC CASSLDRILTF few TRBJ1-2 11 TRBV5-1 TRBD1
TGCGCCAGCAGCTTGGGGGCAGGGCTTAACACTGAAGCTTTCTTT CASSLGAGLNTEAFF few TRBJ1-1 15 TRBV5-1 .
TGTGCCAGCAGTGAGCAAGGGACGGCAGAAAAACTGTTTTTT CASSEQGTAEKLFF . TRBJ1-4 14 TRBV6-1 .
TGTGCCACCAGTGAAACCGGGACTTGGAACACCGGGGAGCTGTTTTTT CATSETGTWNTGELFF . TRBJ2-2 16 TRBV24-1 .
TGTGCCAGCAGTACTGGACTGTCGCGTGAGCAGTTCTTC CASSTGLSREQFF . TRBJ2-1 13 TRBV6-5 .
TGCGCCAGCAGCCTAGGAGCGGGGAGCACAGATACGCAGTATTTT CASSLGAGSTDTQYF . TRBJ2-3 15 TRBV5-1 TRBD2
TGTGCCAGCAGCTCACAATTGAACCTAGCCAAAAACATTCAGTACTTC CASSSQLNLAKNIQYF . TRBJ2-4 16 TRBV7-9 .
TGTGCCAGCAGTTCCAGGGACCCCCGGGGTGAGCAGTTCTTC CASSSRDPRGEQFF . TRBJ2-1 14 TRBV6-5 .
TGTGCCAGCAGTTTAAGGGGACTAGCGGCGAGGGGGATCGGGGAGCTGTTTTTT CASSLRGLAARGIGELFF . TRBJ2-2 18 TRBV28 TRBD2
TGTGCCAGCAGCTTAGTCATACTCCAGGAGACCCAGTACTTC CASSLVILQETQYF . TRBJ2-5 14 TRBV7-9 .
TGTGCCAGTAGTAATTGGGTGTACCAAGAGACCCAGTACTTC CASSNWVYQETQYF . TRBJ2-5 14 TRBV19 .
TGTGCCAGCAGGGTATCGAGCAATCAGCCCCAGCATTTT CASRVSSNQPQHF . TRBJ1-5 13 TRBV28 .
TGTGCCAGCAACCCAGGGGGCGCTTACGATGGCTACACCTTC CASNPGGAYDGYTF . TRBJ1-2 14 TRBV6-5 TRBD1
TGCAGCGTCGGGACGCAGGGCTATGAAGCTTTCTTT CSVGTQGYEAFF . TRBJ1-1 12 TRBV29-1 .
TGTGCCAGCAGTTTATTAACAGGGGAAGGCGATGGCTACACCTTC CASSLLTGEGDGYTF . TRBJ1-2 15 TRBV28 TRBD1
TGCGCCAGCAGCCCCGCTTCTGCTTGGTCCGGGTCTGAAGCTTTCTTT CASSPASAWSGSEAFF . TRBJ1-1 16 TRBV5-1 .
TGTGCCAGCAGCCAAGATACTACTAGCGGCTTCACAGATACGCAGTATTTT CASSQDTTSGFTDTQYF . TRBJ2-3 17 TRBV3-1/TRBV3-2 TRBD2
TGTGCCAGCAGTTTGCCGGATACGCAGTATTTT CASSLPDTQYF . TRBJ2-3 11 TRBV28 .
TGTGCCAGCAGCTTAGTAGCGGGGACGGGCACTGAAGCTTTCTTT CASSLVAGTGTEAFF . TRBJ1-1 15 TRBV7-2 .
TGTGCCAGCAGCTTAGGGCTCAGCTCCTACGAGCAGTACTTC CASSLGLSSYEQYF . TRBJ2-7 14 TRBV11-3 .